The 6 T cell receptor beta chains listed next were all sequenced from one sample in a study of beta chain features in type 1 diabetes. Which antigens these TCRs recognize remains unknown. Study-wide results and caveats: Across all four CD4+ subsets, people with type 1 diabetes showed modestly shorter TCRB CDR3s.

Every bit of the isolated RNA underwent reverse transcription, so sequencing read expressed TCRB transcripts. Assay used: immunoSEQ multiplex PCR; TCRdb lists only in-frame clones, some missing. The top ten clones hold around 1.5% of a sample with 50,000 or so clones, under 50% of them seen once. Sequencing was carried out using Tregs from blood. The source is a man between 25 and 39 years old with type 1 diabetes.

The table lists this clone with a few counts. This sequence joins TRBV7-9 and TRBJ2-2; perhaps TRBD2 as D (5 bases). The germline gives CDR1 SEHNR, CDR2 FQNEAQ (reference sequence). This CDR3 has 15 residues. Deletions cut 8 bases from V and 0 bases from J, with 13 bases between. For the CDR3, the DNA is TGTGCCAGCCGGAGGACCCTCGCGAACACCGGGGAGCTGTTTTTT. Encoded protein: CASRRTLANTGELFF.

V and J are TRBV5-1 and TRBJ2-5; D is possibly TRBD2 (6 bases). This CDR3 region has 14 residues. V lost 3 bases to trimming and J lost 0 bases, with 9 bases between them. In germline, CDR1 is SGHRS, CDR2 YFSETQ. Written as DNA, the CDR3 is TGCGCCAGCAGCTCTGCGGGAAACCAAGAGACCCAGTACTTC. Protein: CASSSAGNQETQYF.

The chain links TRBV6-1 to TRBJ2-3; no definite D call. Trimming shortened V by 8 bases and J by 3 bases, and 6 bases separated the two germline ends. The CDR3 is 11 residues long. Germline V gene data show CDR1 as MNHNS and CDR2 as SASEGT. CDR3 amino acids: CASEVTDTQYF. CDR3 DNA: TGTGCCAGCGAGGTGACAGATACGCAGTATTTT.

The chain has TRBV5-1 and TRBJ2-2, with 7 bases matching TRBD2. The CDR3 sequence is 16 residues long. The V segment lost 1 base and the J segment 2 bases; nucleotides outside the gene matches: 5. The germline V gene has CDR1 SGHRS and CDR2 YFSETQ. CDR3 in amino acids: CASSLSGEGNTGELFF. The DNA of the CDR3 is TGCGCCAGCAGCTTGTCGGGGGAGGGAAACACCGGGGAGCTGTTTTTT.

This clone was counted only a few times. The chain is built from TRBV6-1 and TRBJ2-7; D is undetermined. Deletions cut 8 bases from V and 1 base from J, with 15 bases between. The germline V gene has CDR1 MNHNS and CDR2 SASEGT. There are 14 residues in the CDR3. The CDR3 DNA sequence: TGTGCCAGCGCCTCGGCCAGGCGATCCTACGAGCAGTACTTC. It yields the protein CASASARRSYEQYF.

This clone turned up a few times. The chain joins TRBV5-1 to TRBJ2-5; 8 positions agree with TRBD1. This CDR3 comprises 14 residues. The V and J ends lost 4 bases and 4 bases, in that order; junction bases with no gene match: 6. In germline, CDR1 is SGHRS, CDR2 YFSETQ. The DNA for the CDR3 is TGCGCCAGCAGCATAGGACAGGGAGGAGAGACCCAGTACTTC. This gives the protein CASSIGQGGETQYF.